The present TCR beta chain was sequenced within a study of CD8 T cell repertoires and HIV-1 epitope variants (dated by TCRdb to 2018 to 2020). Background for the entire study: Twenty-five peptides representing autologous and known Gag and Nef epitope variants were each used to stimulate T cells in separate culture wells. Among the control conditions were a peptide pool of CMV, EBV and flu, the Ebola AY9 epitope serving as a negative control, and a well with no peptide. A 1M T cell aliquot was kept as an uncultured baseline condition, separate from the 83 T cell cultures. Cultures ran for around nine days in IMDM with gentamicin, with half-media changes on days 3 and 7 adding IL-2, IL-7 and IL-15. Using the EasySep Human T Cell Enrichment Kit, T cells were enriched and then co-cultured with an equal number of autologous T cell-negative cells acting as antigen-presenting cells. Running each culture condition in triplicate, except for one peptide done in duplicate, gave a total of more than 70 T cell cultures. Tested epitopes included three Gag epitope families and Nef HW9 and YT9. The research as a whole found: The assay identified only TCR beta chains and indicated proliferation in response to antigen, without indicating T cell function or cytokine profile. The study identified about nine antigen-specific TCR beta clonotypes, 5 to 7 of which appeared to be cross-reactive for autologous or known escape epitope variants. The Nef KF9 family was recognized by five clonotypes and the HW9 family by one, and no responses to the TAALDMSHF plasma variant were observed.

Sequencing of TCR beta CDR3 regions was performed at survey depth on the immunoSEQ platform. The QIAamp DNA micro kit was used to extract genomic DNA from every cultured and uncultured CD8+ T cell population. In the original analysis: Samples with fewer than 5,000 productive reads were excluded, which removed about 6% of the 75 HIV peptide-stimulated cultures. Sequences were trimmed to CDR3 by a MANAFEST web app, and nonproductive sequences, CDR3s under 5 amino acids, and sequences not starting with C or ending with F/W were removed. Clonotypes were classified as antigen-specific only if expansion was observed in at least 2 of 3 replicates versus the no-peptide control at FDR 0.01, only within one epitope family. In addition, a specific clonotype needed a frequency at least fivefold higher than in wells stimulated with peptides from other epitope families. The clones in this table, taken by TCRdb from immuneACCESS, are in-frame only. Not every clone is retained; where verified, under half of the shortfall comes from an unresolved V gene, and the cause of the rest is unknown. That table is the source of V, J and clone size, and D and trimming were worked out from the DNA. This sample has fewer than 5,000 clones in its table, and 66% of those were observed once. The ten largest clonotypes hold approximately 41% of the sample.

The EasySep Human CD8+ T Cell Enrichment Kit was used on day 10 to isolate CD8+ T cells from every culture. This clone was recorded a few times. This receptor's antigen is unknown. No much larger clone exists at a distance of one base, and base qualities are not known. According to the germline V gene (reference sequence), CDR1 reads PRHDT and CDR2 reads FYEKMQ. Trimming takes 5 bases off V and 7 bases off J; junction bases not matched to a gene: 11. The CDR3 goes from the cysteine to the phenylalanine over 16 residues. CDR3 DNA is the only sequence kept; it has 48 bases, read in frame from the first base.

The chain is made from TRBV13 and TRBJ2-1; the junction holds 10 bases that match TRBD2. Sequences were obtained from cultured CD8+ T cells derived from PBMCs. The source is a male donor with HIV. The CDR3 loop reads CASSISGRDMLNEQFF. DNA sequence: TGTGCCAGCAGCATCAGCGGGAGGGACATGTTGAATGAGCAGTTCTTC.